This T cell receptor (beta chain) derives from a study of blood T cell repertoires in COVID-19 (dated by TCRdb to 2018 to 2021). Turning to the overall study: Samples covering the acute and convalescent phases of COVID-19 were provided by collaborators in the United States, Italy and Spain. The material from the prospective study consisted of cDNA or gDNA derived from T cells, B-cell-depleted T cells, or PBMCs. Subjects who had been exposed to COVID-19, were actively infected with it, or had recovered from it provided the deeply sampled blood TCRbeta repertoires that made up the dataset. The repertoires were released in a freely available public database intended as a resource for research on the immune response to SARS-CoV-2. Samples came from the ongoing ImmuneRACE study (first 160 participants) plus 1,254 subjects from 6 global collaborators. Sample metadata almost always included a de-identified subject ID, COVID-19 status, age in years and sex. Where available, HLA class I and class II types were taken from metadata supplied by the sample provider and were not determined by assay-based typing.

The immunoSEQ Assay, a bias-controlled multiplex PCR, was used to amplify TCRbeta CDR3 regions from genomic DNA. Processing in the source paper ran as follows. Within the assay, amplification of reference gene primers was used to estimate how many nucleated cells each sample contained. To quantify the absolute abundance of each unique TCRbeta CDR3 rearrangement, sequence reads were collapsed and filtered. For each sample, productive Simpson clonality was calculated by taking the square root of Simpson's diversity index across productive rearrangements. What TCRdb holds here is the immuneACCESS table cut down to in-frame rearrangements. Part of the clones is not present; checked against another copy, under half of the missing clones reflect an unresolved V gene, and the others are unexplained. Clonal size and the V and J genes are those of that table, whereas D and trimming came from the DNA. For this sample the table gives about 120,000 clones, of which around 87% were detected only once. About 2% of the sample rests with the top ten.

As regards this clone: What antigen it recognizes has not been identified. No qualities accompany the bases; no much larger clone lies one base away.

The collaborating institutions used their own protocols to collect whole blood in K2EDTA tubes. For TCRbeta analysis, collaborators shipped samples as frozen whole blood, isolated PBMCs, or DNA extracted from either of those sample types. The paper's findings and limits, for the study overall: How much clinical and demographic metadata was included differed by source and by participant, and the metadata was provided uncurated.

Cut back by 0 bases and 4 bases, the V and J ends lie 11 bases apart. From its cysteine to its phenylalanine, the CDR3 spans 15 amino acids. This entry keeps only the CDR3 DNA: 45 bases, framed from base 1. The germline V gene gives CDR1 as LGHNA and CDR2 as YNFKEQ. The chain is assembled from TRBV4-2 and TRBJ2-3; tentative D gene TRBD1, with 5 bases matching. The TCR originated in a woman in her 50s with acute or convalescent COVID-19. Sequencing was carried out using peripheral blood. The nucleotide sequence is given as TGTGCCAGCAGCCAAGAAGAGTGGGGCTCAGATACGCAGTATTTT. Translation gives CASSQEEWGSDTQYF.